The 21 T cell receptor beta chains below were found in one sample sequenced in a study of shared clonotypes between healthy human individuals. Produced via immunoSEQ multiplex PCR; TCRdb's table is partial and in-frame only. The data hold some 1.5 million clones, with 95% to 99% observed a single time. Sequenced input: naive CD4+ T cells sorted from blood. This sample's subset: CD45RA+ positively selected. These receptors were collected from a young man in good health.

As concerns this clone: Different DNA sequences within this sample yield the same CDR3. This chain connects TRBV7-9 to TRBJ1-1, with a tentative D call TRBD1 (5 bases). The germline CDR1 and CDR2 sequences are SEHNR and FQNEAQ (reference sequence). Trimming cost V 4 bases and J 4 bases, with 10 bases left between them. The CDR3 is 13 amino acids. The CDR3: CASSSQGGTEAFF. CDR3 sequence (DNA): TGTGCCAGCAGCTCGCAGGGAGGCACTGAAGCTTTCTTT.

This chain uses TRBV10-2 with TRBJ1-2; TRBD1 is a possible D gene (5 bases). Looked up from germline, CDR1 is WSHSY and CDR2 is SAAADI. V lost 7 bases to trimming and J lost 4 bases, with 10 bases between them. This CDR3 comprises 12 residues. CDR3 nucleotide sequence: TGCGCCAGCAAAGAAGGGACCTATGGCTACACCTTC. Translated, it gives CASKEGTYGYTF.

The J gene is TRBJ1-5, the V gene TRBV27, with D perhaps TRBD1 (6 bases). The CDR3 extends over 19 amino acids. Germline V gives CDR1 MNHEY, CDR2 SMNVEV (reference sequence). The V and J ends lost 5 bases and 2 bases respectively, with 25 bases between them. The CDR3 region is CASSLRAPLTGFGNQPQHF. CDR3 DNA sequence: TGTGCCAGCAGTCTAAGAGCTCCCTTGACAGGATTTGGCAATCAGCCCCAGCATTTT.

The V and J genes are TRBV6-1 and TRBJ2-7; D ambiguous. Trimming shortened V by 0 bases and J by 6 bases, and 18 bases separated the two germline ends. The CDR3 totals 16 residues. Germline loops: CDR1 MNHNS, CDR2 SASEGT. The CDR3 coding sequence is TGTGCCAGCAGTGAAGCGCTAGTGGATCCAAGAGGCGAGCAGTACTTC. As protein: CASSEALVDPRGEQYF.

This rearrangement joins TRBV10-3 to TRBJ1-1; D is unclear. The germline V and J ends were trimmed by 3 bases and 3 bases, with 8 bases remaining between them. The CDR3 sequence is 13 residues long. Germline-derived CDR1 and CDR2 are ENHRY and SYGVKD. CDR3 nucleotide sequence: TGTGCCATCAGTGAAGGGAGGCACACTGAAGCTTTCTTT. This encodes CAISEGRHTEAFF.

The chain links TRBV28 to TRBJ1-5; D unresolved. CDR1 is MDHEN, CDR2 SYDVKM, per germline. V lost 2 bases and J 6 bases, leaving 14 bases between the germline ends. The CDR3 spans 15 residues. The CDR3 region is CASSLVGKSSQPQHF. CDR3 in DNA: TGTGCCAGCAGTTTAGTGGGGAAATCTAGTCAGCCCCAGCATTTT. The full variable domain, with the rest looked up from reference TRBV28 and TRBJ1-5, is DVKVTQSSRYLVKRTGEKVFLECVQDMDHENMFWYRQDPGLGLRLIYFSYDVKMKEKGDIPEGYSVSREKKERFSLILESASTNQTSMYLCASSLVGKSSQPQHFGDGTRLSIL.

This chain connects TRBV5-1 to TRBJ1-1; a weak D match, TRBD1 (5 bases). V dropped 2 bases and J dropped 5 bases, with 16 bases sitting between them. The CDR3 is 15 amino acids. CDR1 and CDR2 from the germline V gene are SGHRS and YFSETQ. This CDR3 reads CASSLNLGGSTEAFF. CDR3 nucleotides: TGCGCCAGCAGCTTAAATTTGGGGGGATCGACTGAAGCTTTCTTT.

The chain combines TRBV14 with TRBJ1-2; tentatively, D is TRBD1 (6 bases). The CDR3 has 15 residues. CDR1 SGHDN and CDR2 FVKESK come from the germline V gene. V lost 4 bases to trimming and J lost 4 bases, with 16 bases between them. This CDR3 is CASSRKQGSVYGYTF. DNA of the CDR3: TGTGCCAGCAGCCGCAAACAGGGTTCGGTCTATGGCTACACCTTC. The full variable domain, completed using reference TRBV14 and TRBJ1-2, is EAGVTQFPSHSVIEKGQTVTLRCDPISGHDNLYWYRRVMGKEIKFLLHFVKESKQDESGMPNNRFLAERTGGTYSTLKVQPAELEDSGVYFCASSRKQGSVYGYTFGSGTRLTVV.

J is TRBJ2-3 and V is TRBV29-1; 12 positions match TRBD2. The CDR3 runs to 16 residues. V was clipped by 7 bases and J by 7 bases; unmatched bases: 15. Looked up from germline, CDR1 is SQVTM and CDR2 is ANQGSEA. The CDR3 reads CSASTPGLAGLNTQYF. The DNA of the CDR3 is TGCAGCGCCTCTACCCCCGGACTAGCGGGACTGAATACGCAGTATTTT.

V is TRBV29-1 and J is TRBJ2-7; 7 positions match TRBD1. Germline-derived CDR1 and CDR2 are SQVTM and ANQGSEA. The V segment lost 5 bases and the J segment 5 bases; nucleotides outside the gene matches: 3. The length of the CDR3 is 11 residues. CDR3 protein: CSVSGTDEQYF. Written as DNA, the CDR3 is TGCAGCGTTTCCGGGACAGACGAGCAGTACTTC.

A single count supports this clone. CDR3 loop: CASSFTFNQKEGETQYF. CDR3 DNA sequence: TGTGCCAGCAGCTTCACCTTCAACCAAAAAGAGGGAGAGACCCAGTACTTC. The chain recombines TRBV7-6 with TRBJ2-5, with D perhaps matching TRBD2 (5 bases). Germline CDR1 reads SGHVS; CDR2 reads FNYEAQ. The CDR3 is 17 amino acids. Deletions cut 3 bases from V and 4 bases from J, with 21 bases between.

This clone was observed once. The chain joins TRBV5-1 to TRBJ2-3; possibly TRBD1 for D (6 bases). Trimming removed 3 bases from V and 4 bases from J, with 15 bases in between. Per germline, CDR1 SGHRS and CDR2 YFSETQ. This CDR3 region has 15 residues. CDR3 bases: TGCGCCAGCAGCTGGACAGCTCTTTCCCCAGATACGCAGTATTTT. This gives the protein CASSWTALSPDTQYF. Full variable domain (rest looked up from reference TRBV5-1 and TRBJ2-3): KAGVTQTPRYLIKTRGQQVTLSCSPISGHRSVSWYQQTPGQGLQFLFEYFSETQRNKGNFPGRFSGRQFSNSRSEMNVSTLELGDSALYLCASSWTALSPDTQYFGPGTRLTVL.

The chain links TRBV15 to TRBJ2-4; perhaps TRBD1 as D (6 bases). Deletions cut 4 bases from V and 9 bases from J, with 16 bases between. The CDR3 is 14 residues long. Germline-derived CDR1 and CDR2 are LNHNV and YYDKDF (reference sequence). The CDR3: CATSIGRGRGIQYF. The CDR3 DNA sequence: TGTGCCACCAGCATCGGCAGGGGACGCGGCATTCAGTACTTC.

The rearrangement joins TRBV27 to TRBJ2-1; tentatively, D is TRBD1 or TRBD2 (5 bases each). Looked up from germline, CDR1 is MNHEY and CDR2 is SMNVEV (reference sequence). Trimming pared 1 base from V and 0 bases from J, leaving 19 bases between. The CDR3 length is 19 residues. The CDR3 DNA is TGTGCCAGCAGTTTATACGAATTCCCAGGGAGAAGCTCCTACAATGAGCAGTTCTTC. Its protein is CASSLYEFPGRSSYNEQFF.

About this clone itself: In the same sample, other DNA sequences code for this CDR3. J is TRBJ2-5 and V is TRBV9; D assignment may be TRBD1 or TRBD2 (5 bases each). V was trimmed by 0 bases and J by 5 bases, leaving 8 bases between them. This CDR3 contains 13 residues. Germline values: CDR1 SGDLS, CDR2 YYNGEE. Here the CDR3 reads CASSVAGRETQYF. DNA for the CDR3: TGTGCCAGCAGCGTAGCGGGGCGCGAGACCCAGTACTTC.

The CDR3 DNA follows: TGTGCCAGCAGCTTAAGACTAGCGGGAGGGACCGGGGAGCTGTTTTTT. It encodes CASSLRLAGGTGELFF. The chain has TRBV5-4 and TRBJ2-2, with 14 nucleotides matching TRBD2. Trimming removed 2 bases from V and 5 bases from J; junction bases left unmatched: 2. The CDR3 totals 16 residues. The V gene's germline CDR1 is SGHNT and CDR2 YYREEE (reference sequence).

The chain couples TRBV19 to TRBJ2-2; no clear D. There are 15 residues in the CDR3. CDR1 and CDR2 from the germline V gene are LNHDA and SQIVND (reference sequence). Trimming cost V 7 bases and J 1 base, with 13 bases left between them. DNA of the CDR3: TGTGCCAGTAAAAAGGGCTACCAGAACACCGGGGAGCTGTTTTTT. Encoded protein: CASKKGYQNTGELFF.

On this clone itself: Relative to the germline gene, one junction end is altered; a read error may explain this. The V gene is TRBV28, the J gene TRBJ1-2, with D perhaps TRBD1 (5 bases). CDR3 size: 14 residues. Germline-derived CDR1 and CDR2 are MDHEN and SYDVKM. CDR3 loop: CASQLGTANYGYTF. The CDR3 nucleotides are TGTGCCAGCCAGTTAGGGACGGCTAATTATGGCTACACCTTC.

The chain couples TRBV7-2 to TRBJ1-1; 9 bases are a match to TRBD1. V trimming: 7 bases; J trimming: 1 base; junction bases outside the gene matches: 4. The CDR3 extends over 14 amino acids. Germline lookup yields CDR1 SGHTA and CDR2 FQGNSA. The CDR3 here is CASTGQGKNTEAFF. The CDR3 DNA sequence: TGTGCCAGCACCGGACAGGGGAAGAACACTGAAGCTTTCTTT.

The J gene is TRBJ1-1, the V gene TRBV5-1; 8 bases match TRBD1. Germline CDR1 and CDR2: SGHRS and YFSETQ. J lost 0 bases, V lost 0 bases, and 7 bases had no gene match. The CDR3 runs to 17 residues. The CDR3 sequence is CASSLAGTGLMNTEAFF. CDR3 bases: TGCGCCAGCAGCTTGGCCGGGACAGGACTCATGAACACTGAAGCTTTCTTT.

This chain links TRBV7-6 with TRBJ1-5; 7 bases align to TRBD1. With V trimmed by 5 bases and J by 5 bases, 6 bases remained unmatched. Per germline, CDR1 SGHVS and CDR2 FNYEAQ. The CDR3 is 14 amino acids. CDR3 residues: CASSNPGGDQPQHF. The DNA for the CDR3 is TGTGCCAGCAGCAACCCAGGGGGGGATCAGCCCCAGCATTTT.